Given below is one T cell receptor (beta chain) in context. This clone's antigen is unknown. No much larger clone exists at a distance of one base, and base qualities are not known. The cohort comprised approximately 700 healthy bone marrow donors. At the time of sampling, every cohort member was nominally healthy, though immune exposures that went unrecorded were likely present. The donor was CMV seropositive and was included in the group of 250 to 300 seropositive cohort members. A peripheral blood sample was provided by each donor, and peripheral blood mononuclear cells were used for TCR beta sequencing. The Qiagen DNeasy Blood Extraction Kit was used to extract genomic DNA from the blood cell samples. Library generation was performed with the immunoSEQ multiplex PCR assay. The multiplex PCR relied on a mix of 60 forward primers for TCR Vbeta segments and 13 reverse primers for TCR Jbeta segments. Amplification of the CDR3 region of rearranged TCR beta genes was performed with a multiplex PCR assay on genomic DNA. The amplified TCR beta libraries were sequenced on the Illumina HiSeq System as 87-base-pair reads. In the source study's methods: A later analysis tallied roughly 76 million unique TCR beta chains across the 700 or so repertoires, and about 12 million of those chains were shared by two or more donors. Raw reads were error-corrected and collapsed into unique sequences by a nearest-neighbor algorithm in which closely related sequences were merged to remove PCR and sequencing errors. Alignment of CDR3 sequences to IMGT reference sequences was used to assign V, D and J gene segments. For a sequence to be retained, at least a six-nucleotide match to both a V gene segment and a J gene segment was required. Rearrangements were classified as productive when the CDR3 lacked stop codons and remained in frame with V and J, and all other rearrangements were classified as non-productive. CDR3 was defined according to IMGT convention as the region running from the second conserved V-encoded cysteine to the conserved J-encoded phenylalanine. In an earlier analysis of some 550 of the donors, sequences lacking an unambiguous match to a single V gene segment were excluded. In an earlier analysis of approximately 610 of the donors, V segments were called functional above 56.7% productive rearrangements and were called segregating when the between-donor standard deviation exceeded 5%. A statistical classification framework was developed to diagnose cytomegalovirus status using the catalog of TCR beta chain sequences. In a later analysis, V and J genes were assigned by comparing TCR nucleotide sequences against IMGT/GENE-DB human TR gene sequences. A later analysis assigned CDR3 sequences and most-parsimonious VDJ recombination scenarios with the TCRdist pipeline. In a later analysis, every TCR beta chain was defined by the combination of its CDR3 amino acid sequence and its V-gene family, and reads without a unique V-gene family were dropped. In a later analysis, nearly 600 highly shared, low-generation-probability nucleotide sequences were removed to address suspected cross-contamination and a sequencing artifact. In a later analysis, a clonal expansion index for each public chain was calculated from normalized within-repertoire ranks of inferred template counts. Generation probabilities in a later analysis came from a VDJ recombination model fitted to out-of-frame rearrangements, and those results were checked against IGoR. In a later analysis, hypergeometric tests were used to score TCR-TCR, TCR-HLA and TCR-CMV co-occurrence, with a repertoire-size bias correction applied to TCR pairs. In a later analysis, false discovery rates were estimated by permuting HLA or CMV assignments 20 times. In a later analysis, co-occurring TCRs were grouped with DBSCAN, and TCRdist sequence similarity was added when clustering was performed within HLA-allele-positive subsets. Co-occurrence clustering excluded repertoires with fewer than 30,000 or more than 120,000 public chains, plus five with anomalous nucleotide sharing. As stored in TCRdb, this immuneACCESS dataset retains in-frame rearrangements with V and J assigned. A fraction of the clones does not appear; measured against another copy, unresolved V genes explain less than half of the discrepancy, and the remainder lacks a known reason. That table gives V, J and clone size, and the DNA gave D and trimming. The sample data list about 76,000 clones, and about 78% of these were observed just once. In total, the top ten clones hold 8% to 9.5% of the sample.

The data were obtained in a study of cytomegalovirus exposure and HLA in healthy donors (dated by TCRdb to the late 2010s). Looking at the study overall: According to an earlier analysis of 587 of the donors, 150 million to 200 million T cells yielded over 90 million unique TCR beta sequences and 250 to 350 Gb of sequence data. An early release covering approximately 600 HLA-typed donors comprised 300 to 350 gigabases of sequencing data and 85 million to 100 million unique TCR sequences. Among the roughly 400 genotyped donors, about 83% belonged to the genetic ancestry cluster associated with self-reported Caucasian donors. The aim of the study was to test whether cataloging public T cell receptors could identify signatures of past pathogen exposure. The study profiled the T cell repertoires of more than 500 subjects by immunosequencing and related them to cytomegalovirus serostatus. Besides the first cohort of approximately 710 subjects, a separate validation cohort made up of 90 to 150 different subjects was used. The study combined high-throughput TCR immunosequencing, statistical association of individual TCRs with disease status, and machine learning to predict cytomegalovirus infection status. To study patterns of TCR occurrence, a later analysis re-analyzed previously published TCR beta repertoires from around 660 donors and added high-resolution HLA genotyping. In the later analysis, no new phenotypic data were used to find candidate immune exposures; instead, reliance was placed on TCR beta sequences and their occurrence across donors. In an earlier analysis of over 550 of the donors, high-throughput TCR beta sequencing was used to judge whether each TCR beta V gene segment behaved as functional or pseudogenic. Donor age, sex, ethnicity and CMV serostatus were compiled together with the repertoire data. In a later genetic analysis, genome-wide SNP genotypes for about three fifths of the roughly 670 donors were used, and that subset was treated as a discovery cohort. All discovery cohort repertoires had been generated using a single sequencing platform. Class I and class II HLA loci were covered by the typing at four-digit resolution. Typing coverage varied by locus: roughly 620-640 donors for A, B, C, DRB1 and DQB1; 522 for DQA1; over 600 for DPA1; approximately 450 for DPB1. Roughly five DR-DQ haplotypes were handled as single units for association and clustering because linkage in the cohort was strong. On average, around 200,000 unique TCR beta nucleotide sequences were sequenced per donor among 398 genotyped donors of the cohort, with approximately 18% of those sequences being non-productive.

Results the study describes overall, beyond this receptor: Presence/absence analyses assumed roughly uniform sequencing depth across donors, an assumption that may not hold. Only TCR beta chains were sequenced in this cohort, and the absence of alpha or paired-chain data limited detectable features. A later analysis associated 15,000 to 20,000 TCR beta sequences with specific HLA alleles at a false discovery rate of 0.05. Compared with equally common non-associated chains, HLA-associated TCR beta chains in a later analysis were more clonally expanded and had lower generation probabilities. The study listed 150 to 200 TCR beta chains as associated with cytomegalovirus. Correlated functional status among segregating V segments might be attributable to linkage disequilibrium, but an unknown experimental factor could not be ruled out. When HLA alleles, especially DR and DQ, strongly co-occurred, TCR associations were difficult to assign to individual alleles. According to a later analysis, TCR association rates differed among HLA loci, with DRB1 alleles showing the most associated TCRs and HLA-C alleles showing the fewest. The only immune exposure information available for the cohort was CMV serostatus. The authors suggested that the approach could potentially be generalized to other disease states and immunological phenotypes. A later genetic analysis associated a missense DCLRE1C variant with V-gene and J-gene trimming of TCR beta chains, and an independent cohort replicated the association. Because HLA typing was unavailable for some donors at each locus, only the typed subset was used in association tests. According to a later genetic analysis, donors in an Asian-associated ancestry cluster had fewer N-insertions in productive TCRs than the approximately 630-donor mean. A later analysis found that most CMV-associated TCR beta chains appeared HLA-restricted, with HLA associations seemingly driven largely by CMV exposure. In a later analysis, several top co-occurrence clusters were reported to appear linked to parvovirus B19, influenza, CMV and Epstein-Barr virus. A group of highly shared sequence variants was considered likely to be a technical artifact of the sequencing pipeline. A further reported finding was that TCR beta sequences accurately predicted the HLA-A and HLA-B alleles for most subjects in the first cohort. The classifier was reported to diagnose cytomegalovirus status with high specificity and sensitivity in both the original cohort and the validation cohort. Because counts were too low, roughly 17 rarely observed V segments, including chromosome 9 orphons, were left out of the earlier analysis of about 620 of the donors. Three of the identified cytomegalovirus-associated TCR beta chains were confirmed in vitro to be specific for cytomegalovirus antigens. An earlier analysis of approximately 530 of the donors showed that most TCR beta V segments appeared in productive rearrangements either about 87% or about 30% of the time, which broadly matched IMGT annotations. Most TCR sequences were seen in very few donors, while some public TCRs were found in many individuals. The 87-base-pair reads could not distinguish some IMGT-functional V segments, including TRBV6-2 and TRBV6-3, so those segments were excluded.

The germline V gene encodes CDR1 MNHNY and CDR2 SVGAGI (reference sequence). Spanning cysteine to phenylalanine, the CDR3 consists of 15 amino acids. Only the CDR3 region is kept as DNA, spanning 45 bases read in frame from base 1. Trimming removed 4 bases from V and 6 bases from J; the gene matches leave 6 bases unexplained. This TCR derives from a woman between 40 and 50 years old in good health and CMV-seropositive. The receptor chain draws on TRBV6-6 and TRBJ1-2, and 12 junction bases match TRBD1. The sample taken for sequencing was PBMCs. Here the CDR3 is given as CASSSSGTGGDGYTF. The DNA sequence follows: TGTGCCAGCAGTTCTTCCGGGACAGGGGGCGATGGCTACACCTTC.